This T cell receptor beta chain was profiled in a study of CD8+ T cells in alopecia areata. Sorting of pooled cutaneous lymph node cells used CD4, CD8alpha, NKG2D, NKG2ACE and other markers. This CDR3 spans 15 amino acids. After removal of 0 bases from V and 3 bases from J, the junction contained 1 base not matched to a gene. Germline-derived CDR1 and CDR2 are LGHNA and YNLKQL (reference sequence). Sequencing relied on a cDNA template that was reverse transcribed from extracted RNA. TCRdb's copy holds only in-frame clones and misses some; the assay was immunoSEQ multiplex PCR. This table holds over 250,000 clones with no singletons; the top ten claim about 1.2%. With regard to this clone: Any gene name here is a mouse gene name. Read sequence stops 4 residues before the CDR3 end, and the germline J gene provides the missing end. This same CDR3 is encoded by further DNA sequences in the sample.

The rearrangement joins TRBV5 to TRBJ2-5, with TRBD1 matching over 9 bases. This receptor was taken from a C3H/HeJ mouse with alopecia areata. Strain haplotype at MHC: H2-k. Sample: CD4+ T cells sorted from a lymph node. CDR3 bases read: TGTGCCAGCAGCCAAGATGGGACAGGGCAAGAC. Residues: CASSQDGTGQD. Given in full, the CDR3 is CASSQDGTGQDTQYF.